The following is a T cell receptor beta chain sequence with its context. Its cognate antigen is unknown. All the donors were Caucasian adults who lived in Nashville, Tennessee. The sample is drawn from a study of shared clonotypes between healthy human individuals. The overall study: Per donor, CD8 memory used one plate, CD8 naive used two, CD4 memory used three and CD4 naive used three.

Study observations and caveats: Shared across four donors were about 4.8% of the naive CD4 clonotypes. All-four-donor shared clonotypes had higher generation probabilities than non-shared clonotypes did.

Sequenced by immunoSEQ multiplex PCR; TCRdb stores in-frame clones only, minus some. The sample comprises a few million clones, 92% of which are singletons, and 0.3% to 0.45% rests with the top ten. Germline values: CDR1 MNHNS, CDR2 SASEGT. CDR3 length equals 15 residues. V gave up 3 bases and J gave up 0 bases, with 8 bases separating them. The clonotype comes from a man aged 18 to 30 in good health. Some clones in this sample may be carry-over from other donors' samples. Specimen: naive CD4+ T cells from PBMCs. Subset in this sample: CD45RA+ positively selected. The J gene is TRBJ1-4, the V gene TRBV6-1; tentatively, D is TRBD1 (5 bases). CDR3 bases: TGTGCCAGCAGTGACATGACAGCAACTAATGAAAAACTGTTTTTT. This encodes CASSDMTATNEKLFF.